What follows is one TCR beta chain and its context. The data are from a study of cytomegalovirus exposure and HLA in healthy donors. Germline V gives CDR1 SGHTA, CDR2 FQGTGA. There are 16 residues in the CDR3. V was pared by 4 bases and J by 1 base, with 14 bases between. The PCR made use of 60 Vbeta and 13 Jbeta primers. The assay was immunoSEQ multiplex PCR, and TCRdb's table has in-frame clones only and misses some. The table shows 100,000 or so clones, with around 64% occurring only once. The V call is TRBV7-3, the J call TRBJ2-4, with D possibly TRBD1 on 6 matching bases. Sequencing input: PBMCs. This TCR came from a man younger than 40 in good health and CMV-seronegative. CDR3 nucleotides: TGTGCCAGCAGCTCAGGGGACATCGGCGCCAAAAACATTCAGTACTTC. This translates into CASSSGDIGAKNIQYF.